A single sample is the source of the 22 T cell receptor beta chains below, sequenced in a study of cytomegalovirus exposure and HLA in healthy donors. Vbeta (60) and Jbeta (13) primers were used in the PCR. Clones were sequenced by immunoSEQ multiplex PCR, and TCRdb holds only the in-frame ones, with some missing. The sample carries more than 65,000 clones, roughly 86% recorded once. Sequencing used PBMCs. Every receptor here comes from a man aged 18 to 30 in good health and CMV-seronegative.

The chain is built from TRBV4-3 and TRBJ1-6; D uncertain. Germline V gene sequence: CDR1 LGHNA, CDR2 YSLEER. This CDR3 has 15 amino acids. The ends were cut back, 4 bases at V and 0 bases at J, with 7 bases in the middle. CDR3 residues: CASSRQASYNSPLHF. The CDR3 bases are TGCGCCAGCAGCCGGCAGGCCTCCTATAATTCACCCCTCCACTTT.

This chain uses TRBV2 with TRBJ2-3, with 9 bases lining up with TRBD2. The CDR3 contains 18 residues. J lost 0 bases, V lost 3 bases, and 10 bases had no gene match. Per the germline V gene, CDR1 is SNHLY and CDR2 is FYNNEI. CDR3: CASSDYWLAGLSTDTQYF. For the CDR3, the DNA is TGTGCCAGCAGTGACTACTGGCTAGCGGGGCTTAGCACAGATACGCAGTATTTT.

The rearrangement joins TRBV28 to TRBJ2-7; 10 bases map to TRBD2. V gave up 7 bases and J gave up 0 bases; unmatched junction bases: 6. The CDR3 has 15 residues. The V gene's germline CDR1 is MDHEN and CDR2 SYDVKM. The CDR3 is CASTHPSGSSYEQYF. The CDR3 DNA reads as TGTGCCAGCACCCATCCTAGCGGGAGCTCCTACGAGCAGTACTTC.

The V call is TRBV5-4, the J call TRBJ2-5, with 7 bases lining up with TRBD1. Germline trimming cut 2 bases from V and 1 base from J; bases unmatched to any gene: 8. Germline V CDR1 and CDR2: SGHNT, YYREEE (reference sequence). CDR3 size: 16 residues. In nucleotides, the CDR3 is TGTGCCAGCAGCTTATCCGGGACAGCCTCCCAAGAGACCCAGTACTTC. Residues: CASSLSGTASQETQYF.

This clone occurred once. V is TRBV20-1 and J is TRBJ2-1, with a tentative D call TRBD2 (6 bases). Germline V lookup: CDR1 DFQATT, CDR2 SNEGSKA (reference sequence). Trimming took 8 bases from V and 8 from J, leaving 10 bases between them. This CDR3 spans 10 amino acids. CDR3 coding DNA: TGCAGTTTAGGGGAGGATGAGCAGTTCTTC. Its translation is CSLGEDEQFF.

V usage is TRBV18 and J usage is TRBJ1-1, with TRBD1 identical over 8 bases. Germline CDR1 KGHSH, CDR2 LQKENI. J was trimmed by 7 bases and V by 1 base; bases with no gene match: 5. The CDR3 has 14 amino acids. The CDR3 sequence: CASSPQTGTGEAFF. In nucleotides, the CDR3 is TGTGCCAGCTCACCACAAACCGGGACAGGTGAAGCTTTCTTT.

Written as DNA, the CDR3 is TGTGCAAGTCGCTCCCGGTATAGCAATCAGCCCCAGCATTTT. It codes for CASRSRYSNQPQHF. The V call is TRBV12-2, the J call TRBJ1-5. TRBV12-2 is assigned pseudogene status. CDR3 length equals 14 residues.

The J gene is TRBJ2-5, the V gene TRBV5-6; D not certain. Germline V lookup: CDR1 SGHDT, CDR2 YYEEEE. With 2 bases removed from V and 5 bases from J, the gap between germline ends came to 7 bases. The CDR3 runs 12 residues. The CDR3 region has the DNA TGTGCCAGCAGCTTACAGTGGGAGACCCAGTACTTC. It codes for CASSLQWETQYF.

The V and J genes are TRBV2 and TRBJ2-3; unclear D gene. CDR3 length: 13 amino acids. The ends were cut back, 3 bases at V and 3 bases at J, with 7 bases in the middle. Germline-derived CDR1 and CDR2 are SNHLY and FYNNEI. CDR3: CASSDVVTDTQYF. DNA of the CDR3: TGTGCCAGCAGTGACGTTGTGACAGATACGCAGTATTTT.

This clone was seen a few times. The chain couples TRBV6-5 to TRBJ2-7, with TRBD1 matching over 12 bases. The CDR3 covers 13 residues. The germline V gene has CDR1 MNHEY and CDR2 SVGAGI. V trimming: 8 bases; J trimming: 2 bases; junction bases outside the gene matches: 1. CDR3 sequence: CASRDRGPYEQYF. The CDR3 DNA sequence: TGTGCCAGCCGGGACAGGGGGCCCTACGAGCAGTACTTC.

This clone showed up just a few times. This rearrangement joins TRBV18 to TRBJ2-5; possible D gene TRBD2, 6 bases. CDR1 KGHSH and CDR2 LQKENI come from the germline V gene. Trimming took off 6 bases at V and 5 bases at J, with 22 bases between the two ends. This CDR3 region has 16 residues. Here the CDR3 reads CASSSETSLVSETQYF. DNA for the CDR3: TGTGCCAGCTCGTCTGAGACTAGTTTAGTTTCGGAGACCCAGTACTTC.

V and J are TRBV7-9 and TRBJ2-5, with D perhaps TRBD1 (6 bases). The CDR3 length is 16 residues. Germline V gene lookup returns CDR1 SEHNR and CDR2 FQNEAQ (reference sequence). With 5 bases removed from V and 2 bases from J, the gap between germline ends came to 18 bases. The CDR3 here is CASSPWTALLQETQYF. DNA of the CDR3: TGTGCCAGCAGCCCGTGGACAGCCCTTTTACAAGAGACCCAGTACTTC.

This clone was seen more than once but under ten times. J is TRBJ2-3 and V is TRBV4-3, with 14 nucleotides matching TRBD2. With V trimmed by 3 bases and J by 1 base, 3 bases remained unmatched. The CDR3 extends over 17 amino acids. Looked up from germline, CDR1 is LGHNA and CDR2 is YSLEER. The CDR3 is CASSQGLAGVGTDTQYF. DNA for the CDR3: TGCGCCAGCAGCCAGGGACTAGCGGGAGTGGGCACAGATACGCAGTATTTT.

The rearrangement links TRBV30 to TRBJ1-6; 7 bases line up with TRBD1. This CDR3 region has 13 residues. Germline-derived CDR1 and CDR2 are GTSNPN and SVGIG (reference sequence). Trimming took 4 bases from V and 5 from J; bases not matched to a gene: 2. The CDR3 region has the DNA TGTGCCTGGAACGACAGGGATAATTCACCCCTCCACTTT. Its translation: CAWNDRDNSPLHF.

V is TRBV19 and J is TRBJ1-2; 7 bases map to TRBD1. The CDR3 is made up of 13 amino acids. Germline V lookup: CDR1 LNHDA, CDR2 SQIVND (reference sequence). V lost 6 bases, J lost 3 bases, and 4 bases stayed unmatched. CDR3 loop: CASRFDRDYGYTF. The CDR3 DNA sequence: TGTGCCAGTAGGTTTGACAGGGACTATGGCTACACCTTC.

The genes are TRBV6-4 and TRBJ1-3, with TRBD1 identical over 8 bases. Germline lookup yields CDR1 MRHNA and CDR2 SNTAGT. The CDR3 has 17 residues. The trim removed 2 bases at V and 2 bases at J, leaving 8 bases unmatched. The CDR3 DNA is TGTGCCAGCAGTGACAAAGACAGGGGAAGCGCTGGAAACACCATATATTTT. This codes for CASSDKDRGSAGNTIYF.

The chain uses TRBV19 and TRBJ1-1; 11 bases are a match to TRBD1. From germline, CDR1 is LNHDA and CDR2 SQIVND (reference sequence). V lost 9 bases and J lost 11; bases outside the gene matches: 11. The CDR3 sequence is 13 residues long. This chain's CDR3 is CASLDRGRVSAFF. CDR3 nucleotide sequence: TGTGCCAGCCTGGACAGGGGGCGAGTATCTGCTTTCTTT.

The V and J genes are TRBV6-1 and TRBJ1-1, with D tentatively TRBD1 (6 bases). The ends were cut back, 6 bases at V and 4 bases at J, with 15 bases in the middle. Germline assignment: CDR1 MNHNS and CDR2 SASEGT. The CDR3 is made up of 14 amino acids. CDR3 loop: CASSPQGGSTEAFF. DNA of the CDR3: TGTGCCAGCAGCCCACAGGGTGGTAGCACTGAAGCTTTCTTT.

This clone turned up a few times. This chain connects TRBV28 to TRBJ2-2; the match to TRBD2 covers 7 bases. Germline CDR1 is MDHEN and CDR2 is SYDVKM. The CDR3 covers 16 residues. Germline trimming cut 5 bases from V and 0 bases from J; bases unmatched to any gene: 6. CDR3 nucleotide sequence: TGTGCCAGCAGTAGACTAGCTCCCGCGAACACCGGGGAGCTGTTTTTT. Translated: CASSRLAPANTGELFF.

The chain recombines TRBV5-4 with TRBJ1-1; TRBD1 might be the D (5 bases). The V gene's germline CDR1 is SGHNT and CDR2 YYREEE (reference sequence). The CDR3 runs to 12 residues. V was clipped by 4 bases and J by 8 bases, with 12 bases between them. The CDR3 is CASSPRGGEAFF. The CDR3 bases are TGTGCCAGCAGCCCCCGCGGGGGAGAAGCTTTCTTT.

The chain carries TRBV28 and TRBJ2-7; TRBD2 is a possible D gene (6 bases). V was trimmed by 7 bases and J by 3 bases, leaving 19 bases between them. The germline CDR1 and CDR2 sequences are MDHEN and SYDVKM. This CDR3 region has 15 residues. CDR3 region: CASIGPGEYRYEQYF. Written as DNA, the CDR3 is TGTGCCAGCATAGGACCGGGAGAGTACCGCTACGAGCAGTACTTC.

The CDR3: CASSLAQGLAKNIQYF. The CDR3 DNA reads as TGTGCCAGCAGCTTAGCGCAGGGACTAGCCAAAAACATTCAGTACTTC. The chain links TRBV7-9 to TRBJ2-4, with a weak D call TRBD2 (6 bases). CDR1 and CDR2 (germline): SEHNR, FQNEAQ (reference sequence). The CDR3 is 16 residues long. V was clipped by 0 bases and J by 0 bases, with 9 bases between them.